This T cell receptor (beta chain) was profiled in a study of beta chain features in type 1 diabetes (dated by TCRdb to 2017 to 2018). Some background on the complete study: Mean age, gender distribution, total cell number and subset yield were not different between patients and healthy donors. A total of 85 million to 140 million sorted cells were examined across all samples, and a strong correlation was observed between cell number per subset and RNA yield. Regulatory and stem cell-like memory subsets were isolated from only 8 patients and roughly eight healthy donors, whereas naive and central memory subsets came from all 30 or so donors. In the study, recently diagnosed type 1 diabetes patients and matched healthy donors were compared on the TCRB repertoires of their sorted circulating CD4+ T cell subsets.

The research as a whole found: Shorter templates might have been favored by PCR, but patient and control samples were amplified and corrected together, so both groups would have been affected equally by any skew. Naive, central memory and regulatory TCRB repertoires appeared more similar among patients than among healthy donors. A moderate but significant shortening of TCRB CDR3 length was observed in type 1 diabetes patients in all four CD4+ subsets. Because cDNA was sequenced instead of genomic DNA, highly expressing activated cells could be over-represented, though the groups showed no difference in activation or CD3 levels. Fewer insertions and more nucleotide deletions at VDJ recombination sites were observed in patients with type 1 diabetes, implying thymic rearrangement abnormalities. Because small numbers of individuals were included in the HLA sub-analyses, any influence of HLA type on TCRB rearrangement was left unresolved.

The High Capacity cDNA Reverse Transcription Kit was used to reverse transcribe all of the isolated RNA, meaning that expressed TCRB transcripts were what got sequenced. Deep immunoSEQ sequencing was performed on naive, central memory and regulatory T cell samples, with an average of roughly 3.3 million total reads per sample. Sorted cells were lysed in RLT buffer, and RNA was extracted using DNase-treated RNeasy Micro or Mini kits according to cell number. Each cell subset was processed on its own to prevent cross-contamination, while patient and healthy donor samples were processed together. The immunoSEQ multiplex PCR was used to amplify TCRB sequences from cDNA, generating 87-bp fragments that spanned the CDR3 region. The amplicons were sequenced using the Illumina HiSeq platform. The published analysis was carried out like this. PCR bias was corrected computationally using synthetic template baselines, and reads within Hamming distance 2 were collapsed, with unmergeable singletons discarded. Reads were aligned against IMGT to assign V, D and J genes, CDR3 length and insertions or deletions at six rearrangement sites. Within each subset, clonotype counts were normalized to sorted cell number, after which true diversity and Gini coefficients were computed with the tcR R package. The overlap coefficient, calculated on TCRB nucleotide sequences, was used to measure repertoire sharing. As a proxy for the pre-selection repertoire, out-of-frame TCRB sequences from naive cells were analyzed. TCRdb limited this immuneACCESS table to in-frame rearrangements with V and J called. A share of clones is missing; checked studies link under half to unresolved V genes, and the rest is unexplained. The DNA was the basis for D and trimming; V, J and clone size are from that table. This sample is represented by roughly 280,000 clones; about 23% of them were singletons. The ten largest make up about 0.011% of the sample.

From its cysteine to its phenylalanine, the CDR3 spans 13 amino acids. Solely the CDR3 DNA is kept, with 39 bases framed from the first base. Trimming removed 1 base from V and 5 bases from J, leaving 6 bases between the germline ends. Taken from the germline V gene, the CDR1 and CDR2 loops are SNHLY and FYNNEI. Each donor gave one peripheral blood draw, approximately 0.11 L on average, collected into heparinised tubes. Naive, central memory, regulatory and stem cell-like memory CD4+ T cells were sorted on a BD FACSAria II using a panel including CD45RO, CCR7, CD25, CD127, CD95 and CD27. A purity above 98% was achieved for all sorted populations. PBMCs were separated immediately by Lymphoprep density gradient centrifugation and were stained directly, without being cultured. So that batch effects would be minimized, each experiment stained and sorted samples in pairs, pairing one healthy donor with one patient.

With respect to this clone: The antigen it binds to is not known. Within one base of it there is no much larger clone, and no base qualities were kept.

This receptor was identified in a woman younger than 45 with type 1 diabetes. The chain joins TRBV2 to TRBJ2-1; the D gene identity is not certain. Sequencing used naive CD4+ T cells from blood. The intended sense of this specimen's cell subset or site label: true naive CD4+ T cells. The DNA sequence is given as TGTGCCAGCAGTGAAGGGCTCAACAATGAGCAGTTCTTC. This codes for CASSEGLNNEQFF.